Included here is one T cell receptor (beta chain) sequence, with context. This entry is derived from a study of blood T cell repertoires in COVID-19. Assay used: immunoSEQ multiplex PCR; TCRdb lists only in-frame clones, some missing. Seen here are around 340,000 clones, more than 70% observed once, and the top ten hold 3.9%. Enrolled during active infection, Seattle patients were then followed longitudinally. The sequence came from a woman aged 55-69 years with COVID-19, enrolled during active disease. What was sequenced was peripheral blood.

DNA for the CDR3: TGTGCCAGCAGCTTGACAGCCTCGAAGCCCCTCCACTTT. This encodes CASSLTASKPLHF. The rearrangement links TRBV7-9 to TRBJ1-6, with D perhaps TRBD1 (5 bases). This CDR3 is 13 amino acids long. Trimming removed 3 bases at V and 13 bases at J, with 13 bases between. Germline V gene data show CDR1 as SEHNR and CDR2 as FQNEAQ (reference sequence). The full variable domain, completed using reference TRBV7-9 and TRBJ1-6, is DTGVSQNPRHKITKRGQNVTFRCDPISEHNRLYWYRQTLGQGPEFLTYFQNEAQLEKSRLLSDRFSAERPKGSFSTLEIQRTEQGDSAMYLCASSLTASKPLHFGNGTRLTVT.